This T cell receptor beta chain derives from a study of identical twins. The germline V gene encodes CDR1 MGHRA and CDR2 YSYEKL. V lost 3 bases and J lost 3; bases outside the gene matches: 8. CDR3 length: 17 residues. This clonotype was seen many times. TCRdb analysed the 5' RACE reads with MiXCR anew, one entry per CDR3 protein. The sample shows roughly 770,000 distinct CDR3 sequences, 15% to 20% of them seen only once. The sample also formed part of further work on T cells expressing NK-cell markers.

The V gene is TRBV4-1, the J gene TRBJ2-3; 11 bases match TRBD2. This TCR was recovered from a woman aged 18 to 35 in good health. The sample consisted of PBMCs. The CDR3 DNA is TGCGCCAGCAGCCAGGAACCTAGACTAGCGGGGACAGATACGCAGTATTTT. Translated: CASSQEPRLAGTDTQYF.